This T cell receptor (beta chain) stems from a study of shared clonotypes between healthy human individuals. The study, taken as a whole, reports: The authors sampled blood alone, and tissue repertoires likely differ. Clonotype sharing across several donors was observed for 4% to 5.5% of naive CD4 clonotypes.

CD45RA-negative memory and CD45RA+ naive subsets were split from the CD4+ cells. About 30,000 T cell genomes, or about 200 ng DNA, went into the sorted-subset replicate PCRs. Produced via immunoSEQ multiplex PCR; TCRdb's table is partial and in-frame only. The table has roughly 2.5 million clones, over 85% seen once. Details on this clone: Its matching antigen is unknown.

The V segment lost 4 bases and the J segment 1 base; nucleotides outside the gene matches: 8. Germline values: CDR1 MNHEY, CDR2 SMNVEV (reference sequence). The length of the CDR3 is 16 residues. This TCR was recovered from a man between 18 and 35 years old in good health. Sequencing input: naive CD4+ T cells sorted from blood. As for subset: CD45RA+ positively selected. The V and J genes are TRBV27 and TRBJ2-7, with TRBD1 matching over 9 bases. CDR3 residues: CASSSPGQGVSYEQYF. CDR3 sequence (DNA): TGTGCCAGCAGTTCACCGGGACAGGGAGTTTCCTACGAGCAGTACTTC.